This TCR beta chain was documented in a study of blood T cell repertoires in COVID-19. Across the whole study: From T cells, B-cell-depleted T cells, or PBMCs came the material, which was cDNA or gDNA.

The CDR3 spans 15 residues. CDR1 SGHRS and CDR2 YFSETQ come from the germline V gene. The trim removed 4 bases at V and 5 bases at J, leaving 10 bases unmatched. Those who participated ranged in age from about 18 to 89 years and resided in approximately 26 US areas. Participants classified as exposed had met a COVID-19 case within 2 weeks before study entry. Source study methods: Estimation of nucleated cell counts relied on the amplification of reference gene primers. TCRdb's table, derived via immunoSEQ multiplex PCR, lists solely in-frame clones and lacks some. Clone size and the V and J calls come from that table; the DNA yielded D and trimming. The data show approximately 250,000 clones, roughly 90% seen once.

Sequencing used PBMCs or T cells enriched from blood (not recorded which). The TCR originated in a man aged 40-50 years who had been exposed to COVID-19. The chain links TRBV5-1 to TRBJ2-7; 9 nucleotides match TRBD1. This chain's CDR3 is CASSAGTGRVDEQYF. As DNA, the CDR3 is TGCGCCAGCAGCGCTGGGACAGGGAGGGTCGACGAGCAGTACTTC.